A single sample gave rise to the 20 T cell receptor beta chains below, sequenced in a study of blood T cell repertoires in COVID-19. Profiled with immunoSEQ multiplex PCR; TCRdb holds only in-frame clones, not every one. This sample has about 320,000 clones; roughly nine tenths occur once, and the top ten carry 5.2%. Sequenced material: PBMCs or T cells enriched from blood (not recorded which). The origin of the receptors is a man aged 55 to 70 who had recovered from COVID-19.

This clone was observed a handful of times. The chain joins TRBV11-2 to TRBJ1-6, with 7 nucleotides matching TRBD1. The V gene end was trimmed by 5 bases and the J gene end by 10 bases; junction bases not matched to a gene: 14. CDR3 length: 16 amino acids. In germline, CDR1 is SGHAT, CDR2 FQNNGV. CDR3 residues: CASSPRGTVSRSPLHF. As DNA, the CDR3 is TGTGCCAGCAGCCCTAGAGGGACAGTCTCAAGATCACCCCTCCACTTT.

This clone was counted once. The chain recombines TRBV15 with TRBJ1-5; 8 positions agree with TRBD1. The CDR3 is 16 amino acids. The J segment lost 0 bases and the V segment lost 4 bases, leaving 5 bases of the junction unmatched. CDR1 and CDR2 (germline): LNHNV, YYDKDF (reference sequence). The CDR3 spells CATSTGGEYSNQPQHF. The CDR3 DNA reads as TGTGCCACCAGCACAGGGGGCGAATATAGCAATCAGCCCCAGCATTTT. Complete variable domain (other parts from reference TRBV15 and TRBJ1-5): DAMVIQNPRYQVTQFGKPVTLSCSQTLNHNVMYWYQQKSSQAPKLLFHYYDKDFNNEADTPDNFQSRRPNTSFCFLDIRSPGLGDTAMYLCATSTGGEYSNQPQHFGDGTRLSIL.

The rearrangement joins TRBV5-1 to TRBJ1-2; 12 nucleotides match TRBD1. Germline-derived CDR1 and CDR2 are SGHRS and YFSETQ. The V segment lost 4 bases and the J segment 8 bases; nucleotides outside the gene matches: 9. The CDR3 has 15 amino acids. The CDR3 loop is CASSATAGTGGGYTF. In DNA, the CDR3 is TGCGCCAGCAGCGCTACAGCCGGGACAGGGGGCGGCTACACCTTC.

The J gene is TRBJ2-7, the V gene TRBV5-8; TRBD2 matches at 8 bases. This CDR3 contains 15 residues. Germline V gene lookup returns CDR1 SGHTS and CDR2 YDEGEE. V shed 3 bases, J shed 4 bases, and the junction held 9 bases outside the gene matches. Here the CDR3 reads CASSYAGGVLYEQYF. The CDR3 DNA reads TGTGCCAGCAGCTACGCGGGGGGCGTATTGTACGAGCAGTACTTC. Variable domain in full (rest from reference TRBV5-8 and TRBJ2-7): EAGVTQSPTHLIKTRGQQATLRCSPISGHTSVYWYQQALGLGLQFLLWYDEGEERNRGNFPPRFSGRQFPNYSSELNVNALELEDSALYLCASSYAGGVLYEQYFGPGTRLTVT.

This clone was counted a few times. This rearrangement joins TRBV24-1 to TRBJ1-5; a possible D gene is TRBD1 (6 bases). Germline CDR1 and CDR2: KGHDR and SFDVKD. Deletions cut 2 bases from V and 7 bases from J, with 17 bases between. This CDR3 contains 16 residues. The CDR3 here is CATSDSGRGTGQPQHF. CDR3 sequence (DNA): TGTGCCACCAGTGATTCGGGCAGGGGAACGGGACAGCCCCAGCATTTT.

DNA for the CDR3: TGTGCCAGCAGCGGGCCTAGAACAGGGACTAATGAAAAACTGTTTTTT. It specifies CASSGPRTGTNEKLFF. The rearrangement links TRBV9 to TRBJ1-4; perhaps TRBD1 as D (6 bases). CDR1 is SGDLS and CDR2 is YYNGEE in the germline V gene. The CDR3 totals 16 residues. Trimming stripped 3 bases from V and 2 bases from J, with 14 bases between.

V gene TRBV19 combines with J gene TRBJ2-7, with D perhaps TRBD1 (6 bases). This CDR3 comprises 15 residues. In germline, CDR1 is LNHDA, CDR2 SQIVND (reference sequence). V was cut by 4 bases and J by 5 bases, with 18 bases left in between. The CDR3 DNA reads TGTGCCAGTAGTACCTACGGACAGCCCAGAAACGAGCAGTACTTC. As protein: CASSTYGQPRNEQYF. Using reference TRBV19 and TRBJ2-7 for the parts outside the CDR3, the full variable domain is DGGITQSPKYLFRKEGQNVTLSCEQNLNHDAMYWYRQDPGQGLRLIYYSQIVNDFQKGDIAEGYSVSREKKESFPLTVTSAQKNPTAFYLCASSTYGQPRNEQYFGPGTRLTVT.

The chain carries TRBV1 and TRBJ2-7; whether TRBD2, the table's D call, matches the DNA was not checked. TRBV1 is shown as a pseudogene. The CDR3 length is 19 residues. In nucleotides, the CDR3 is TGCACCAGCAGCCAAGACGGATACGGGACTAGCGGGAGTAAAGACGAGCAGTACTTC. Its translation: CTSSQDGYGTSGSKDEQYF.

This chain connects TRBV3-1 (or the pseudogene TRBV3-2) to TRBJ2-2, with D possibly TRBD1 on 6 matching bases. CDR1 is LGHDT and CDR2 is YNNKEL in the germline V gene (reference sequence). Trimming left V 4 bases short and J 1 base short, with 13 bases between. The CDR3 is 16 amino acids. CDR3 DNA sequence: TGTGCCAGCAGCCCCCGGGACACCGAGAACACCGGGGAGCTGTTTTTT. This gives the protein CASSPRDTENTGELFF.

This clone was seen just once. The V and J genes are TRBV4-2 and TRBJ2-7; 8 nucleotides line up with TRBD2. Germline values: CDR1 LGHNA, CDR2 YNFKEQ. The trim removed 1 base at V and 5 bases at J, leaving 13 bases unmatched. The CDR3 length is 17 residues. The CDR3 loop reads CASSQVEREFTFDEQYF. The CDR3 nucleotides are TGTGCCAGCAGCCAAGTGGAGCGGGAGTTTACCTTCGACGAGCAGTACTTC.

The chain links TRBV29-1 to TRBJ2-4; TRBD1 matches at 10 bases. CDR3 length equals 13 residues. Germline-derived CDR1 and CDR2 are SQVTM and ANQGSEA. Trimming removed 7 bases from V and 6 bases from J; junction bases left unmatched: 6. CDR3: CSAQRDRGNIQYF. CDR3 nucleotides: TGCAGCGCCCAAAGGGACAGGGGAAACATTCAGTACTTC.

This chain uses TRBV5-4 with TRBJ2-3, with 9 bases fitting TRBD2. Germline lookup yields CDR1 SGHNT and CDR2 YYREEE (reference sequence). This CDR3 is 15 amino acids long. V lost 2 bases, J lost 6 bases, and 7 bases stayed unmatched. The CDR3 is CASSLRREGGDTQYF. The DNA for the CDR3 is TGTGCCAGCAGCTTAAGGCGGGAGGGGGGGGATACGCAGTATTTT. Full variable domain (outside the CDR3, taken from reference TRBV5-4 and TRBJ2-3): ETGVTQSPTHLIKTRGQQVTLRCSSQSGHNTVSWYQQALGQGPQFIFQYYREEENGRGNFPPRFSGLQFPNYSSELNVNALELDDSALYLCASSLRREGGDTQYFGPGTRLTVL.

The CDR3 sequence is CASSDNGEGQPQHF. The CDR3 coding sequence is TGTGCCAGCAGTGACAACGGGGAAGGGCAGCCCCAGCATTTT. The chain combines TRBV6-4 with TRBJ1-5; D gene ambiguous. Trimming took off 2 bases at V and 7 bases at J, with 12 bases between the two ends. This CDR3 region has 14 residues. The germline V gene has CDR1 MRHNA and CDR2 SNTAGT.

As to this clone: Mismatch with germline at one junction end may stem from a read error. The V gene is TRBV5-1, the J gene TRBJ2-2; 11 bases map to TRBD1. The CDR3 consists of 14 residues. Germline V lookup: CDR1 SGHRS, CDR2 YFSETQ. The CDR3 nucleotides are TGCGCGAGCAGTGGACAGGGGGCATATGGGGAGCTGTTTTTT. Amino acid sequence: CASSGQGAYGELFF.

J is TRBJ2-1 and V is TRBV28; 7 bases fit TRBD1. The germline V gene encodes CDR1 MDHEN and CDR2 SYDVKM. The CDR3 extends over 19 amino acids. With 4 bases clipped from V and 5 bases from J, the junction kept 20 bases outside the gene matches. CDR3 loop: CASSSAASVTGYPHNEQFF. The CDR3 nucleotides are TGTGCCAGCAGTTCCGCAGCCTCAGTGACAGGGTACCCCCACAATGAGCAGTTCTTC.

This clone was detected a few times. The chain links TRBV19 to TRBJ1-2, with 8 bases identical to TRBD1. Looked up from germline, CDR1 is LNHDA and CDR2 is SQIVND (reference sequence). The CDR3 loop spans 12 amino acids. V gave up 6 bases and J gave up 11 bases; unmatched junction bases: 8. CDR3 nucleotides: TGTGCCAGTAGCAAGGACAGGGACCCGTACACCTTC. This translates into CASSKDRDPYTF.

The rearrangement uses TRBV5-1 and TRBJ1-2; 9 nucleotides match TRBD1. Germline lookup yields CDR1 SGHRS and CDR2 YFSETQ. With V trimmed by 0 bases and J by 6 bases, 9 bases remained unmatched. CDR3 length: 16 residues. The DNA of the CDR3 is TGCGCCAGCAGCTTGGCGAAAGGACAGGGGTTGGATGGCTACACCTTC. Translating gives CASSLAKGQGLDGYTF.

CDR3 sequence: CASSRPLASGRIGGNEQFF. CDR3 sequence (DNA): TGTGCCAGCAGCCGCCCCCTGGCTAGCGGGAGAATTGGTGGGAATGAGCAGTTCTTC. The chain combines TRBV27 with TRBJ2-1; the match to TRBD2 covers 10 bases. Trimming at V came to 6 bases and at J to 7 bases, leaving 21 bases not matched to a gene. Germline-derived CDR1 and CDR2 are MNHEY and SMNVEV (reference sequence). This CDR3 is built from 19 residues.

In this sample, this clone turned up a few times. This chain connects TRBV7-8 to TRBJ2-7, with 8 nucleotides matching TRBD1. Germline V gives CDR1 SGHVS, CDR2 FQNEAQ. This CDR3 region has 14 residues. With 7 bases clipped from V and 6 bases from J, the junction kept 11 bases outside the gene matches. CDR3 residues: CASTYTGGVGEQYF. In DNA, the CDR3 is TGTGCCAGCACCTATACAGGGGGAGTGGGCGAGCAGTACTTC. Full variable domain (outside the CDR3, taken from reference TRBV7-8 and TRBJ2-7): GAGVSQSPRYKVAKRGQDVALRCDPISGHVSLFWYQQALGQGPEFLTYFQNEAQLDKSGLPSDRFFAERPEGSVSTLKIQRTQQEDSAVYLCASTYTGGVGEQYFGPGTRLTVT.

V is TRBV5-5 and J is TRBJ1-5; D gene uncertain. Germline CDR1 reads SGHKS; CDR2 reads YYEKEE (reference sequence). This CDR3 comprises 16 residues. Trimming removed 0 bases from V and 7 bases from J, with 17 bases in between. The CDR3 loop reads CASSLVPWQQVQPQHF. Written as DNA, the CDR3 is TGTGCCAGCAGCTTGGTTCCGTGGCAGCAGGTACAGCCCCAGCATTTT.